This T cell receptor beta chain was captured in a study of human T cells and chemical hapten exposure. Regarding this clonotype: A much larger clonotype is one base distant, so this may be a read error.

The CDR3 has 11 residues. Germline V gene sequence: CDR1 ENHRY, CDR2 SYGVKD. With 6 bases removed from V and 4 bases from J, the gap between germline ends came to 3 bases. TCRdb reprocessed the RACE reads via MiXCR and lists one record per CDR3 protein. The top ten clones hold 1.7% of a sample with 150,000 to 200,000 distinct CDR3 sequences, roughly 15% of them seen once. Sample time point: patch test 1, 2 weeks after DPC sensitization. Regarding treatment: therapeutic diphenylcyclopropenone sensitization with weekly scalp DPC. The V call is TRBV10-3, the J call TRBJ2-2, with D unclear. This receptor was taken from a woman aged 25 to 39 with alopecia areata. Some clones in this sample may be carry-over from other donors' samples. This sample comprised whole blood, obtained in connection with sensitization to the hapten diphenylcyclopropenone (DPC). The CDR3 DNA reads as TGTGCCATCAGCCGCACCGGGGAGCTGTTTTTT. Translating gives CAISRTGELFF.